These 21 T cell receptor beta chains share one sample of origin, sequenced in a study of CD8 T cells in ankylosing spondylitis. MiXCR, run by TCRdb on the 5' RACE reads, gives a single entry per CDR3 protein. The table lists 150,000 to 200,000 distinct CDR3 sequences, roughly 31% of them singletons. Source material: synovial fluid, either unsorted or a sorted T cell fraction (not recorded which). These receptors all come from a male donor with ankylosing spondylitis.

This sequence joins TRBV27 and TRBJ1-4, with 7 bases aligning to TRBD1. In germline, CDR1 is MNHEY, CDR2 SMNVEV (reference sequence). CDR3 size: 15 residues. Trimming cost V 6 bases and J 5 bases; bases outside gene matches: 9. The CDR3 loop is CASRGGQDWNEKLFF. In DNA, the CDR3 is TGTGCCAGCAGGGGAGGACAGGATTGGAATGAAAAACTGTTTTTT.

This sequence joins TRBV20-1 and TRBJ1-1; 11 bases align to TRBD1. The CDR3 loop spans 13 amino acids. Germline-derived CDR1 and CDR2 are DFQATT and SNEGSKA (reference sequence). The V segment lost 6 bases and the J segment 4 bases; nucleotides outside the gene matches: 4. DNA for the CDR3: TGCAGTGCACAGGGACAGGGGGGCACTGAAGCTTTCTTT. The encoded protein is CSAQGQGGTEAFF.

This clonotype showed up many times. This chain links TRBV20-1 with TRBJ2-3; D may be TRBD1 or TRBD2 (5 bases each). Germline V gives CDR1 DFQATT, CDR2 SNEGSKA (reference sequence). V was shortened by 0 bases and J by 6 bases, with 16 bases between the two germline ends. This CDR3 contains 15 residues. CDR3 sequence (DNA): TGCAGTGCTAGAGATGCCCGGGACCCGAGGGATACGCAGTATTTT. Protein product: CSARDARDPRDTQYF.

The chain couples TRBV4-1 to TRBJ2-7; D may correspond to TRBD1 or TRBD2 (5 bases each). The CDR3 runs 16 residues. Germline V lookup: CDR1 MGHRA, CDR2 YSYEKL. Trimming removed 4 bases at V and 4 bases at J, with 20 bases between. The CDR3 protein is CASSRDGGGNGYEQYF. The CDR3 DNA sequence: TGCGCCAGCAGCCGCGACGGTGGGGGTAATGGGTACGAGCAGTACTTC.

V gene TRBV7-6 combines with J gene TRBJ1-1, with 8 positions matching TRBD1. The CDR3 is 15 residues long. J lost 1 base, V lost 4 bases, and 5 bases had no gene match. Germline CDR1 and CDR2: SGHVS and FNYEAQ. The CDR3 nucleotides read TGTGCCAGCAGCTCGATACAGGGGGGGAACACTGAAGCTTTCTTT. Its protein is CASSSIQGGNTEAFF.

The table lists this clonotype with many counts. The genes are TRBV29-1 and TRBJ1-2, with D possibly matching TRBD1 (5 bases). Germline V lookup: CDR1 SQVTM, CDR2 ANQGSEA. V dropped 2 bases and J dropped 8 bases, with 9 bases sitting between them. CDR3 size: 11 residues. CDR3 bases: TGCAGCGTTGAAAGGGGAGGCGGCTACACCTTC. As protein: CSVERGGGYTF.

The CDR3 reads CASSSGQSRTEAFF. DNA for the CDR3: TGTGCCAGCAGCTCGGGACAGTCTCGCACTGAAGCTTTCTTT. This chain connects TRBV7-9 to TRBJ1-1, with 7 bases aligning to TRBD1. In germline, CDR1 is SEHNR, CDR2 FQNEAQ (reference sequence). J gave up 4 bases and V 4 bases, and 6 bases lay outside the gene matches. This CDR3 has 14 amino acids.

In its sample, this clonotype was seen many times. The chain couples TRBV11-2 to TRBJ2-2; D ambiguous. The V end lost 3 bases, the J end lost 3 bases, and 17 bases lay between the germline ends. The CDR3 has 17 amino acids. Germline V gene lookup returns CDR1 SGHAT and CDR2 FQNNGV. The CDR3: CASSLAPTVAYTGELFF. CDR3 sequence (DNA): TGTGCCAGCAGCTTGGCCCCCACGGTTGCTTACACCGGGGAGCTGTTTTTT.

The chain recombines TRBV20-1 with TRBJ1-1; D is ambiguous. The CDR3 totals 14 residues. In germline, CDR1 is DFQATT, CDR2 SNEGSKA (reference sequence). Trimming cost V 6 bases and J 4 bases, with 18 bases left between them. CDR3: CSASGFGSTTEAFF. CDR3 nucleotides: TGCAGTGCCTCGGGATTTGGGAGCACCACTGAAGCTTTCTTT.

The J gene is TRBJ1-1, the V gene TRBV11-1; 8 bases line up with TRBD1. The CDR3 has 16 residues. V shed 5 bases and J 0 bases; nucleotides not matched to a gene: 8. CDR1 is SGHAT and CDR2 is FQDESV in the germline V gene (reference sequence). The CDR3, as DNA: TGTGCCAGCAGCCCCAAGACAGGGGCGATGAACACTGAAGCTTTCTTT. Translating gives CASSPKTGAMNTEAFF.

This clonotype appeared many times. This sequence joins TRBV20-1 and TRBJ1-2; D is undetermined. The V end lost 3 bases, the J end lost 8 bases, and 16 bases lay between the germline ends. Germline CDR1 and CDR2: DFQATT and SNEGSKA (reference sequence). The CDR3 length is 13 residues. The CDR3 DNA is TGCAGTGCTAGTGGAACAAACAATGGCGGCTACACCTTC. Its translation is CSASGTNNGGYTF.

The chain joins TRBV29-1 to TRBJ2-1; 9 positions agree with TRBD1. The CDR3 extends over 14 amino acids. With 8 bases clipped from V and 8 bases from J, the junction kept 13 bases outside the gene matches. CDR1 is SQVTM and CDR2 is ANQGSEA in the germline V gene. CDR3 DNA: TGCAGCACGTCTAGGGGACAGGGTTTGTATGAGCAGTTCTTC. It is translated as CSTSRGQGLYEQFF.

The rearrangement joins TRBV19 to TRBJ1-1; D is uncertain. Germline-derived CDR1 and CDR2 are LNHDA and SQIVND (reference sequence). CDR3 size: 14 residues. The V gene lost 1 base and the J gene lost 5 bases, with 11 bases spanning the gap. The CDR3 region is CASSIGVSETEAFF. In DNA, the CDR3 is TGTGCCAGTAGTATAGGAGTAAGTGAAACTGAAGCTTTCTTT.

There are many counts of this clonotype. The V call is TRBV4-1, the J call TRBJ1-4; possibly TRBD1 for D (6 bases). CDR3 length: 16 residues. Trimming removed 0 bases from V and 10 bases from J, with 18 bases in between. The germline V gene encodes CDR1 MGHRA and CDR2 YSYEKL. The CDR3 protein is CASSQEPIGGSGKLFF. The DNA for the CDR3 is TGCGCCAGCAGCCAAGAACCAATTGGGGGCAGCGGAAAACTGTTTTTT.

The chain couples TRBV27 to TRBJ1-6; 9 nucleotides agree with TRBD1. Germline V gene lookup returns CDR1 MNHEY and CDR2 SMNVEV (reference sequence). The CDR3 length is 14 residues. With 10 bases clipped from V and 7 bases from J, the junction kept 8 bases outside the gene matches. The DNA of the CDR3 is TGTGCCACCGGGCTCGACAGGGGGAATTCACCCCTCCACTTT. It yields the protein CATGLDRGNSPLHF.

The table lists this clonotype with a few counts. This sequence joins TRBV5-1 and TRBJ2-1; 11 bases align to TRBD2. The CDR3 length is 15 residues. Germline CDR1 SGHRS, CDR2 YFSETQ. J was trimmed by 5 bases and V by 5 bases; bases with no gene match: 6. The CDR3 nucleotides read TGCGCCAGCAGGGTAGGGACTAGCGGAAACAATGAGCAGTTCTTC. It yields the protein CASRVGTSGNNEQFF.

The CDR3 sequence is CASSKGQSNTEAFF. The CDR3 DNA sequence: TGTGCCAGCAGCAAGGGACAGTCGAACACTGAAGCTTTCTTT. J is TRBJ1-1 and V is TRBV11-2; 7 nucleotides line up with TRBD1. The CDR3 has 14 amino acids. Germline V gene data show CDR1 as SGHAT and CDR2 as FQNNGV. J was trimmed by 1 base and V by 5 bases; bases with no gene match: 4. Drawing the rest from reference TRBV11-2 and TRBJ1-1, the complete variable domain is EAGVAQSPRYKIIEKRQSVAFWCNPISGHATLYWYQQILGQGPKLLIQFQNNGVVDDSQLPKDRFSAERLKGVDSTLKIQPAKLEDSAVYLCASSKGQSNTEAFFGQGTRLTVV.

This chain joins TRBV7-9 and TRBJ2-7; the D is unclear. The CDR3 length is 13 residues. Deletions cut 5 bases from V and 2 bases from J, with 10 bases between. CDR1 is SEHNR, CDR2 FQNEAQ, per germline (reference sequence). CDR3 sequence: CASSTSPTYEQYF. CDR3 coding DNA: TGTGCCAGCAGCACCAGCCCAACCTACGAGCAGTACTTC. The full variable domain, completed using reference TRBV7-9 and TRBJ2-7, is DTGVSQNPRHKITKRGQNVTFRCDPISEHNRLYWYRQTLGQGPEFLTYFQNEAQLEKSRLLSDRFSAERPKGSFSTLEIQRTEQGDSAMYLCASSTSPTYEQYFGPGTRLTVT.

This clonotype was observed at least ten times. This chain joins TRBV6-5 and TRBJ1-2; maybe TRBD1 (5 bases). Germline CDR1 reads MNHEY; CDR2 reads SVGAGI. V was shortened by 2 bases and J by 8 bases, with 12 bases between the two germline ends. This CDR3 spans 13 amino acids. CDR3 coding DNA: TGTGCCAGCAGTTACGCAGGGTTGGGAGGCTACACCTTC. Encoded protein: CASSYAGLGGYTF.

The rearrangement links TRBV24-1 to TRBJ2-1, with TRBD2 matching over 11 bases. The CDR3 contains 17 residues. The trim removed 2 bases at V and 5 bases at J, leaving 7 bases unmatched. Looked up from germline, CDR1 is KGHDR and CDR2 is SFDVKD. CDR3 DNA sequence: TGTGCCACCAGTGATTCACCTTTAGCGGGAGGGGACAATGAGCAGTTCTTC. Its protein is CATSDSPLAGGDNEQFF.

This chain's CDR3 is CSARGASGREETQYF. The CDR3 bases are TGCAGTGCTAGAGGTGCTAGCGGGAGAGAAGAGACCCAGTACTTC. The genes are TRBV20-1 and TRBJ2-5; 10 nucleotides line up with TRBD2. The CDR3 covers 15 residues. The ends lost 1 base at V and 3 bases at J; junction bases unmatched: 5. Germline values: CDR1 DFQATT, CDR2 SNEGSKA (reference sequence).